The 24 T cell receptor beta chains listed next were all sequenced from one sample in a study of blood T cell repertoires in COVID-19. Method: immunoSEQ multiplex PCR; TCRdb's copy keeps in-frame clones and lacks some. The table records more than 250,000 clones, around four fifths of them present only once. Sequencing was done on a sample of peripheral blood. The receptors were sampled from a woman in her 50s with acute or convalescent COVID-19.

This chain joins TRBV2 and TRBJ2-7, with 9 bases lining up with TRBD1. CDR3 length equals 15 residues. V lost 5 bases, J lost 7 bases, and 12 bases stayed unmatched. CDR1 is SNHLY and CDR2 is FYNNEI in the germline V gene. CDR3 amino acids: CASSLLGTGLEEQYF. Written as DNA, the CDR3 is TGTGCCAGCAGTCTCCTCGGGACAGGGTTAGAGGAGCAGTACTTC.

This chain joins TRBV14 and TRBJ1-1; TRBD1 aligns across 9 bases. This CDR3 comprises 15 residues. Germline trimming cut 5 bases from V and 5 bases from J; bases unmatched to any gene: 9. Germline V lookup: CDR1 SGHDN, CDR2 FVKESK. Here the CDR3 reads CASSKIQGARTEAFF. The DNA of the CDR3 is TGTGCCAGCAGCAAGATACAGGGGGCAAGGACTGAAGCTTTCTTT.

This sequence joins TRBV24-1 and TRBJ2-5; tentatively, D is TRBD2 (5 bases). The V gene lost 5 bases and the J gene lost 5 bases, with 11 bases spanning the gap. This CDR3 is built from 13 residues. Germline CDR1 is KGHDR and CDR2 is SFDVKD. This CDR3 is CATSAEPGETQYF. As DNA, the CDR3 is TGTGCCACCAGTGCCGAGCCGGGGGAGACCCAGTACTTC.

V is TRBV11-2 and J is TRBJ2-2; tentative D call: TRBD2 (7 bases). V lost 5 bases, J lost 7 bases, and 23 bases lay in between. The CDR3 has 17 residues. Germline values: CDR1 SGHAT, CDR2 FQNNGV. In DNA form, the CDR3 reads TGTGCCAGCAGCAAAGTTGGCGGGGGCCACACGGTCGGGGAGCTGTTTTTT. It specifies CASSKVGGGHTVGELFF.

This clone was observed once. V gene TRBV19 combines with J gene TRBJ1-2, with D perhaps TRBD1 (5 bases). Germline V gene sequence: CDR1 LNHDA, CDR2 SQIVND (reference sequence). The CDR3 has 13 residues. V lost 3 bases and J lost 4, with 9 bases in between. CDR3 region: CASSITGGYGYTF. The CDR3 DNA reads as TGTGCCAGTAGTATCACAGGTGGCTATGGCTACACCTTC.

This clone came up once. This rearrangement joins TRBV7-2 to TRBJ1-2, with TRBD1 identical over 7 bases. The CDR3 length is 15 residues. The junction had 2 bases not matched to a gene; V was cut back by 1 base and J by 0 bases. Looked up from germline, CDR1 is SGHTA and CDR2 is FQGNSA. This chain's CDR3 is CASSLGQGANYGYTF. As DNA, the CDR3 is TGTGCCAGCAGCTTAGGACAGGGAGCTAACTATGGCTACACCTTC.

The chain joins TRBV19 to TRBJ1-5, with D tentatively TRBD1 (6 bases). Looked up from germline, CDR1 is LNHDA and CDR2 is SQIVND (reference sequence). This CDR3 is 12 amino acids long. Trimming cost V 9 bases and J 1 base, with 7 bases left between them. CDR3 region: CASRGSNQPQHF. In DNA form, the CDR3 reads TGTGCCAGCAGGGGAAGCAATCAGCCCCAGCATTTT.

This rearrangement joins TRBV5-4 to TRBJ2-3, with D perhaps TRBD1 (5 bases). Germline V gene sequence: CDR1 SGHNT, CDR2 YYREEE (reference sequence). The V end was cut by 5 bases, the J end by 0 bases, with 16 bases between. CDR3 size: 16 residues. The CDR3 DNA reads TGTGCCAGCAGACGAGGAAGGGGCTCTAGCACAGATACGCAGTATTTT. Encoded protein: CASRRGRGSSTDTQYF. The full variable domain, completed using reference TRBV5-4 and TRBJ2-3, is ETGVTQSPTHLIKTRGQQVTLRCSSQSGHNTVSWYQQALGQGPQFIFQYYREEENGRGNFPPRFSGLQFPNYSSELNVNALELDDSALYLCASRRGRGSSTDTQYFGPGTRLTVL.

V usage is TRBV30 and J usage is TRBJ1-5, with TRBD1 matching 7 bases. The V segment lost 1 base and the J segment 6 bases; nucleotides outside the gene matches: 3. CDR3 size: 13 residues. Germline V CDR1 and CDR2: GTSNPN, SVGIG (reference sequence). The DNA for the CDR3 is TGTGCCTGGAGTGACAGGGGCGGTCAGCCCCAGCATTTT. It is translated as CAWSDRGGQPQHF.

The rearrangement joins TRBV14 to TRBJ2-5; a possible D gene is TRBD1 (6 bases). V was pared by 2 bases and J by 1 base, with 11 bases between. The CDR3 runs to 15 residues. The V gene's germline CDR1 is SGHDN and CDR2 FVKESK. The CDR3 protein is CASSQQTGPQETQYF. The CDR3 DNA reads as TGTGCCAGCAGCCAACAAACAGGGCCCCAAGAGACCCAGTACTTC.

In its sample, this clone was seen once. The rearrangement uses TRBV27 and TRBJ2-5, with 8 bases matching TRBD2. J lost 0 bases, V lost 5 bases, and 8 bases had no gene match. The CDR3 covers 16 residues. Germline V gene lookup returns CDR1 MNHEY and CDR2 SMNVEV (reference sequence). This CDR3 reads CASSPPRGGDQETQYF. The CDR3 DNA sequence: TGTGCCAGCAGTCCACCCCGGGGGGGGGACCAAGAGACCCAGTACTTC.

In DNA, the CDR3 is TGTGCCAGCTCACCGAGGATGCACGGGGGCACTGAAGCTTTCTTT. Residues: CASSPRMHGGTEAFF. The chain couples TRBV18 to TRBJ1-1, with a weak D call TRBD1 (5 bases). Germline CDR1 is KGHSH and CDR2 is LQKENI. The ends were cut back, 3 bases at V and 4 bases at J, with 15 bases in the middle. The CDR3 runs to 15 residues.

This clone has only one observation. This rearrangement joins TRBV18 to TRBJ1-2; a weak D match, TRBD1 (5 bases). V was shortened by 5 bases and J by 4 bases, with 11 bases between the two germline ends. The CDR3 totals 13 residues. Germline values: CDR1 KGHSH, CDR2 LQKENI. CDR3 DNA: TGTGCCAGCTCAACCGAACAGGCCTATGGCTACACCTTC. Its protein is CASSTEQAYGYTF.

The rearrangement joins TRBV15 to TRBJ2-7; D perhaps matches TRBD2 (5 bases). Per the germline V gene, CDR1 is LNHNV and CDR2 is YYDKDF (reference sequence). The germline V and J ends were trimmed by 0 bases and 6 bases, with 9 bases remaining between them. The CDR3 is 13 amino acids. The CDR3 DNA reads TGTGCCACCAGCAGAGATAGAGGGCTCGAGCAGTACTTC. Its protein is CATSRDRGLEQYF.

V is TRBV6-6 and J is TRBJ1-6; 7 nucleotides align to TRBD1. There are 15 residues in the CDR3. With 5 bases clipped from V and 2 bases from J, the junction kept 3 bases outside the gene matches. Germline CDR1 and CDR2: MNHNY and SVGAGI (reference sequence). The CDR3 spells CASSQGETYNSPLHF. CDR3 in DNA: TGTGCCAGCAGTCAGGGGGAGACCTATAATTCACCCCTCCACTTT.

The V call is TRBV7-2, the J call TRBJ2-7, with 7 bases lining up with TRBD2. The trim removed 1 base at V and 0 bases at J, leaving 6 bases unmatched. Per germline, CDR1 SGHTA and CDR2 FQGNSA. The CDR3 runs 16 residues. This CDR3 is CASSLEASSGSYEQYF. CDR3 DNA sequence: TGTGCCAGCAGCTTAGAGGCCTCTAGCGGCTCCTACGAGCAGTACTTC.

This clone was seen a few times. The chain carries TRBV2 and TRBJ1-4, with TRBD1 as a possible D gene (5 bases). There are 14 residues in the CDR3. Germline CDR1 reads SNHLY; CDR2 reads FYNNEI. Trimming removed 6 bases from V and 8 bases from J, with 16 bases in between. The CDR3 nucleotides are TGTGCCAGCAGCCCCGGTACTAAGGGGGAAAAACTGTTTTTT. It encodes CASSPGTKGEKLFF.

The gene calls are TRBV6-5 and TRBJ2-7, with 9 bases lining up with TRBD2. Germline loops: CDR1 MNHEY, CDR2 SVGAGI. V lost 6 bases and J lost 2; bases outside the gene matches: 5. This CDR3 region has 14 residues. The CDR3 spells CASRSSGIAYEQYF. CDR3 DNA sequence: TGTGCCAGCAGATCTAGCGGGATCGCCTACGAGCAGTACTTC.

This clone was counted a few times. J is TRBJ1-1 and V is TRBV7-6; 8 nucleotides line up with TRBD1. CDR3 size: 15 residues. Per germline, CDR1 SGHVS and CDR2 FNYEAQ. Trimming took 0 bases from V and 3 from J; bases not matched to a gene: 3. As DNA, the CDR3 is TGTGCCAGCAGCTTAGCGTACAGGGGGGACACTGAAGCTTTCTTT. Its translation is CASSLAYRGDTEAFF.

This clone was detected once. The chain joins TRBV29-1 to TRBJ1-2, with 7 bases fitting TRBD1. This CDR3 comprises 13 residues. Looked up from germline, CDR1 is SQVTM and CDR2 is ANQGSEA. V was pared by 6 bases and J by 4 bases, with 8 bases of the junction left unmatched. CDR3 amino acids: CSVYGDSVYGYTF. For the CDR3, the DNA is TGCAGCGTCTACGGGGACAGCGTCTATGGCTACACCTTC.

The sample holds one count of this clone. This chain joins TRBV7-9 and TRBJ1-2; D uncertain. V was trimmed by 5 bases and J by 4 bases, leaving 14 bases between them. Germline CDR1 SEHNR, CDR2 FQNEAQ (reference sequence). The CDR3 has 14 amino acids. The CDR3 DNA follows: TGTGCCAGCAGCCCCGCCCAGGCGGGCTATGGCTACACCTTC. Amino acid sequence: CASSPAQAGYGYTF.

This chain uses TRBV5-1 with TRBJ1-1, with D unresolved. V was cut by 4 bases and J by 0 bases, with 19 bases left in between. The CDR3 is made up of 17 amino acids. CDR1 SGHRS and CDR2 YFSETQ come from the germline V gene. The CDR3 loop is CASSRNIGGYMNTEAFF. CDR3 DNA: TGCGCCAGCAGCCGAAACATTGGCGGATACATGAACACTGAAGCTTTCTTT. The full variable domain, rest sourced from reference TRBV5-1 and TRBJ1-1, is KAGVTQTPRYLIKTRGQQVTLSCSPISGHRSVSWYQQTPGQGLQFLFEYFSETQRNKGNFPGRFSGRQFSNSRSEMNVSTLELGDSALYLCASSRNIGGYMNTEAFFGQGTRLTVV.

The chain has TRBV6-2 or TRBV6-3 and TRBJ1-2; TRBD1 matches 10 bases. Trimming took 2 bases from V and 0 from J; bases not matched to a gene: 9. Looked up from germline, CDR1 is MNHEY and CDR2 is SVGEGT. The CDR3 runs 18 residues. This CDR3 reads CASSYAPGQGTSNYGYTF. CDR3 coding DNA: TGTGCCAGCAGTTACGCACCGGGACAGGGGACGTCTAACTATGGCTACACCTTC.

CDR3 sequence: CASSLSSRDRLAGNTIYF. The CDR3 DNA follows: TGTGCCAGCAGCTTAAGCTCCCGGGACAGGCTAGCTGGAAACACCATATATTTT. This chain links TRBV5-6 with TRBJ1-3; TRBD1 matches at 8 bases. CDR3 length: 18 amino acids. Germline CDR1 and CDR2: SGHDT and YYEEEE. Germline trimming cut 2 bases from V and 2 bases from J; bases unmatched to any gene: 12.